A single sample gave rise to the 13 T cell receptor beta chains below, sequenced in a study of immune characterization of retroperitoneal liposarcoma (dated by TCRdb to the late 2010s). Library method: PCR. The sequencer listed for this sample is NextSeq 500. The public reads were run again by TCRdb, first through fastp at Q25 and then through MiXCR, and only productive beta chains were kept. Identical CDR3 proteins give one entry, which carries the most common genes and DNA. This sample comprises some 11,000 distinct CDR3 sequences, around 28% of them detected only once. The leading ten clones occupy more than 6.5% of the sample. The sample comprised tumor tissue. These receptors were taken from a male donor with retroperitoneal liposarcoma.

This clonotype ranks as medium-sized. This sequence joins TRBV7-9 and TRBJ2-3; 7 nucleotides align to TRBD2. V was pared by 5 bases and J by 6 bases, with 2 bases of the junction left unmatched. The CDR3 covers 12 residues. CDR1 SEHNR and CDR2 FQNEAQ come from the germline V gene (reference sequence). For the CDR3, the DNA is TGTGCCAGCAGCCCCGGGGGGGATACGCAGTATTTT. This gives the protein CASSPGGDTQYF.

This clonotype has a count of ten or more. Because the CDR3's place on the DNA is in doubt, the DNA is left out and the CDR3 is given as listed by TCRdb. The rearrangement links TRBV7-2 to TRBJ1-2. The CDR3 is 14 residues long, ends included. Germline V CDR1 and CDR2: SGHTA, FQGNSA. This CDR3 reads CASSFGSGGRGYTF.

This clonotype was seen more than once but under ten times. The gene calls are TRBV6-4 and TRBJ1-6; possibly TRBD1 for D (5 bases). This CDR3 has 14 residues. Germline V gene lookup returns CDR1 MRHNA and CDR2 SNTAGT. The V and J ends lost 0 bases and 7 bases respectively, with 7 bases between them. CDR3 sequence: CASSDSAGNSPLHF. The CDR3 bases are TGTGCCAGCAGTGACTCAGCAGGGAATTCACCCCTCCACTTT.

The chain employs TRBV6-5 and TRBJ2-4; TRBD2 aligns across 8 bases. The end of the DNA aligns better with TRBJ2-1, so the J call may be wrong. The CDR3 runs to 15 residues. CDR1 MNHEY and CDR2 SVGAGI come from the germline V gene. Here the CDR3 reads CASRPGTRSYNEQFF. The CDR3, as DNA: TGTGCCAGCAGACCCGGGACTAGGAGTTACAATGAGCAGTTCTTC.

The chain has TRBV27 and TRBJ2-5, with D perhaps matching TRBD1 (6 bases). The J call is in doubt because the DNA end fits TRBJ2-1 better. The CDR3 is made up of 14 amino acids. CDR1 is MNHEY and CDR2 is SMNVEV in the germline V gene (reference sequence). DNA for the CDR3: TGTGCCAGCAGCCAGACAGGCAGCTCCTACGAGCAGTTCTTC. Encoded protein: CASSQTGSSYEQFF.

The chain uses TRBV6-6 and TRBJ1-1; D call uncertain. V lost 0 bases to trimming and J lost 4 bases, with 6 bases between them. CDR3 length: 13 amino acids. Germline CDR1 MNHNY, CDR2 SVGAGI (reference sequence). CDR3 sequence reads: CASSYSRVTEAFF. The DNA of the CDR3 is TGTGCCAGCAGTTACTCTCGTGTCACTGAAGCTTTCTTT.

The sample holds one count of this clonotype. The chain joins TRBV6-1 to TRBJ2-5; the D is unclear. The end of the DNA fits TRBJ2-7 better, so the J call may be wrong. Germline CDR1 MNHNS, CDR2 SASEGT. This CDR3 region has 14 residues. In nucleotides, the CDR3 is TGTGCCAGCAGTCCTTCCGCTTACTCCTACGAGCAGTACTTC. It codes for CASSPSAYSYEQYF.

The V gene is TRBV6-4, the J gene TRBJ2-7; the match to TRBD1 covers 8 bases. The V gene's germline CDR1 is MRHNA and CDR2 SNTAGT. The CDR3 has 17 amino acids. After removal of 2 bases from V and 7 bases from J, the junction contained 16 bases not matched to a gene. The CDR3 region is CASSDTGKRQGSGEQYF. DNA of the CDR3: TGTGCCAGCAGTGACACCGGAAAGAGACAGGGGAGCGGTGAGCAGTACTTC.

A word on this clonotype: Lacking the conserved final phenylalanine or tryptophan, this CDR3 likely reflects a read error. The chain is built from TRBV11-1 and TRBJ2-1; 7 nucleotides match TRBD1. Germline values: CDR1 SGHAT, CDR2 FQDESV (reference sequence). V dropped 5 bases and J dropped 13; count of bases not matched to a gene: 14. The CDR3 length is 14 residues. The CDR3 DNA sequence: TGTGCCAGCAGCAGAAGGGGGCCTTGGGAGACCCAGTTCCCA. It specifies CASSRRGPWETQFP.

The chain joins TRBV11-3 to TRBJ2-1, with 9 bases fitting TRBD1. Matching the DNA end better, TRBJ2-5 makes the J call doubtful. CDR3 length: 15 residues. Germline V gene sequence: CDR1 SGHNT, CDR2 YENEEA. CDR3 loop: CASSLGGGTGETQYF. The CDR3, as DNA: TGTGCCAGCAGCTTAGGAGGGGGGACAGGGGAGACCCAGTACTTC.

This chain connects TRBV12-5 to TRBJ2-3, with TRBD2 identical over 7 bases. The CDR3 runs 19 residues. The germline V gene has CDR1 LGHNT and CDR2 FRNRAP. The ends lost 4 bases at V and 0 bases at J; junction bases unmatched: 16. In DNA, the CDR3 is TGTGCTAGTGGTTCCAGGGCGGGAGTTGGGTCAAAAAGCACAGATACGCAGTATTTT. Translation gives CASGSRAGVGSKSTDTQYF. Full variable domain (outside the CDR3, taken from reference TRBV12-5 and TRBJ2-3): DARVTQTPRHKVTEMGQEVTMRCQPILGHNTVFWYRQTMMQGLELLAYFRNRAPLDDSGMPKDRFSAEMPDATLATLKIQPSEPRDSAVYFCASGSRAGVGSKSTDTQYFGPGTRLTVL.

This clonotype was counted between two and nine times. V and J are TRBV27 and TRBJ2-7; D is perhaps TRBD2 (6 bases). V was trimmed by 2 bases and J by 3 bases, leaving 8 bases between them. Germline CDR1 reads MNHEY; CDR2 reads SMNVEV (reference sequence). The CDR3 has 13 amino acids. CDR3 nucleotide sequence: TGTGCCAGCAGTTTAAGACTAGGCTACGAGCAGTACTTC. This sequence encodes CASSLRLGYEQYF.

This clonotype has just a few counts. The rearrangement links TRBV6-1 to TRBJ2-7; possibly TRBD1 for D (5 bases). The CDR3 is 14 amino acids. V was cut by 3 bases and J by 1 base, with 10 bases left in between. Germline lookup yields CDR1 MNHNS and CDR2 SASEGT. The CDR3 reads CASSETVFSYEQYF. The CDR3 nucleotides read TGTGCCAGCAGTGAGACAGTTTTTTCCTACGAGCAGTACTTC.